This TCR beta chain was captured in a study of T cells in Graves' hyperthyroidism and ophthalmopathy. What was amplified from RNA transcripts were TCR beta CDR3 regions. With the HTBI primer set, the TCR CDR3 went through a first round of RT-PCR. TCRdb redid the calling of the multiplex PCR reads with MiXCR, one entry per CDR3 protein. This sample yields hundreds of thousands of distinct CDR3 sequences, of which 12% to 15% are seen a single time; more than 8.5% belongs to the top ten. Germline loops: CDR1 MNHEY, CDR2 SVGAGI. With 0 bases removed from V and 7 bases from J, the gap between germline ends came to 11 bases. The CDR3 contains 14 residues.

The V gene is TRBV6-5, the J gene TRBJ2-3; D uncertain. Sequenced material: blood. This clonotype originated in a woman between 18 and 29 years old with Graves' hyperthyroidism. CDR3 region: CASSYSNSPNTQYF. For the CDR3, the DNA is TGTGCCAGCAGTTACTCGAATAGCCCGAATACGCAGTATTTT.